This T cell receptor beta chain was retrieved from a study of T cell changes during pregnancy in multiple sclerosis. Germline loops: CDR1 LNHDA, CDR2 SQIVND (reference sequence). The V segment lost 9 bases and the J segment 4 bases; nucleotides outside the gene matches: 7. The length of the CDR3 is 14 residues. Sequencing used immunoSEQ multiplex PCR; TCRdb keeps in-frame clones, though not all of them. The sample comprises 30,000 to 45,000 clones, 90% to 95% of which are singletons, and approximately 0.47% rests with the top ten. The TCR sequence derives from a female donor in good health, enrolled as a control in a pregnancy study. The genes are TRBV19 and TRBJ2-5, with 11 bases aligning to TRBD2. The starting material was CD4+ T cells from peripheral blood mononuclear cells, obtained in the second trimester of pregnancy. Here the CDR3 reads CASFSGGAGETQYF. The CDR3 nucleotides read TGTGCCAGCTTTAGCGGGGGGGCCGGAGAGACCCAGTACTTC.